One and the same sample provided the 27 T cell receptor beta chains below, sequenced in a study of blood T cell repertoires in COVID-19. Some clones are missing from TCRdb's copy, which holds only in-frame ones; the method was immunoSEQ multiplex PCR. This table has about 160,000 clones, less than 85% appearing once. Input material: peripheral blood. The receptors were gathered from a woman in her sixties with COVID-19, enrolled during active disease.

This clone has a handful of counts. The CDR3 DNA reads TGTGCCAGCAGTTACCCGTTCGGAGCGGGAGGGCCTATTGAGCAGTTCTTC. Encoded protein: CASSYPFGAGGPIEQFF. The chain uses TRBV6-2 or TRBV6-3 and TRBJ2-1; 10 nucleotides align to TRBD2. Germline V gene data show CDR1 as MNHEY and CDR2 as SVGEGT. Trimming removed 2 bases from V and 9 bases from J; junction bases left unmatched: 13. This CDR3 is 17 amino acids long.

This clone is labeled medium-sized. This chain joins TRBV6-4 and TRBJ2-3; 10 bases fit TRBD1. Germline CDR1 is MRHNA and CDR2 is SNTAGT. J gave up 4 bases and V 2 bases, and 0 bases lay outside the gene matches. The CDR3 length is 14 residues. The CDR3 sequence is CASSDGQGADTQYF. The DNA for the CDR3 is TGTGCCAGCAGTGACGGACAGGGGGCAGATACGCAGTATTTT.

The chain carries TRBV7-9 and TRBJ2-3; D might be TRBD2 (6 bases). The CDR3 runs 15 residues. CDR1 is SEHNR and CDR2 is FQNEAQ in the germline V gene (reference sequence). Trimming removed 1 base at V and 0 bases at J, with 8 bases between. The chain's CDR3 is CASSLVSGSTDTQYF. The DNA of the CDR3 is TGTGCCAGCAGCTTAGTAAGCGGGAGCACAGATACGCAGTATTTT.

This clone was detected a few times. The chain combines TRBV6-6 with TRBJ1-1; 9 bases match TRBD1. Losses at the gene ends were 4 bases for V and 5 bases for J; bases not matched to a gene: 11. Germline CDR1 and CDR2: MNHNY and SVGAGI (reference sequence). The CDR3 runs to 16 residues. The CDR3 loop reads CASSSTGGGRETEAFF. CDR3 nucleotide sequence: TGTGCCAGCAGTTCGACAGGGGGGGGAAGAGAAACTGAAGCTTTCTTT.

V is TRBV7-9 and J is TRBJ2-3; the D gene is possibly TRBD2 (5 bases). The V gene's germline CDR1 is SEHNR and CDR2 FQNEAQ (reference sequence). CDR3 length: 14 residues. Trimming took 2 bases from V and 6 from J, leaving 12 bases between them. CDR3 DNA sequence: TGTGCCAGCAGCTTAAGTGGGAGAGGGGATACGCAGTATTTT. It codes for CASSLSGRGDTQYF.

The chain links TRBV5-1 to TRBJ2-5, with TRBD2 as a possible D gene (6 bases). The CDR3 is 17 residues long. V lost 5 bases, J lost 5 bases, and 25 bases lay in between. Germline assignment: CDR1 SGHRS and CDR2 YFSETQ. The CDR3 reads CASSTMPTSVRAETQYF. Written as DNA, the CDR3 is TGCGCCAGCAGTACAATGCCGACTAGTGTACGGGCGGAGACCCAGTACTTC.

V is TRBV7-3 and J is TRBJ1-6, with a weak D call TRBD1 (5 bases). Trimming removed 2 bases from V and 5 bases from J, with 10 bases in between. CDR3 size: 15 residues. Germline V gives CDR1 SGHTA, CDR2 FQGTGA. The CDR3 sequence: CASSLSGGNNSPLHF. CDR3 sequence (DNA): TGTGCCAGCAGCTTATCGGGGGGGAATAATTCACCCCTCCACTTT.

The chain combines TRBV5-1 with TRBJ2-2; D remains ambiguous. Germline assignment: CDR1 SGHRS and CDR2 YFSETQ. Between the trimmed V and J ends, which lost 0 bases and 3 bases, there was a span of 6 bases. The CDR3 runs to 14 residues. This CDR3 reads CASSLALDTGELFF. DNA of the CDR3: TGCGCCAGCAGCTTGGCCTTAGACACCGGGGAGCTGTTTTTT.

The genes are TRBV7-9 and TRBJ1-4, with 7 positions matching TRBD1. With V trimmed by 4 bases and J by 0 bases, 5 bases remained unmatched. Per germline, CDR1 SEHNR and CDR2 FQNEAQ (reference sequence). The CDR3 is 16 residues long. CDR3 sequence: CASSSNRGATNEKLFF. CDR3 nucleotides: TGTGCCAGCAGCTCAAACAGGGGAGCAACTAATGAAAAACTGTTTTTT.

The CDR3 loop reads CASSKRLGVPYEQYF. The CDR3 DNA reads TGTGCCAGCAGCAAAAGGCTAGGGGTACCCTACGAGCAGTACTTC. This sequence joins TRBV21-1 and TRBJ2-7; the D call of TRBD1 is as the table states it, not checked on the DNA. TRBV21-1 has pseudogene status. The CDR3 is made up of 15 amino acids.

This clone has a single count. The chain carries TRBV7-2 and TRBJ1-5; a weak D match, TRBD1 (5 bases). The ends were cut back, 5 bases at V and 1 base at J, with 12 bases in the middle. Germline loops: CDR1 SGHTA, CDR2 FQGNSA. CDR3 length equals 15 residues. CDR3 protein: CASSLLRQSNQPQHF. Here the CDR3 DNA reads TGTGCCAGCAGCCTTTTACGACAGAGCAATCAGCCCCAGCATTTT.

This chain uses TRBV5-4 with TRBJ2-2, with 9 bases fitting TRBD1. This CDR3 has 15 residues. V gave up 4 bases and J gave up 7 bases; unmatched junction bases: 8. The germline V gene has CDR1 SGHNT and CDR2 YYREEE (reference sequence). In DNA, the CDR3 is TGTGCCAGCAGCCGAACAGGGGGCAGTGGCGGGGAGCTGTTTTTT. Protein product: CASSRTGGSGGELFF.

This rearrangement joins TRBV5-6 to TRBJ1-2; maybe TRBD1 (6 bases). Deletions cut 6 bases from V and 4 bases from J, with 22 bases between. The CDR3 extends over 16 amino acids. Germline CDR1 and CDR2: SGHDT and YYEEEE. As DNA, the CDR3 is TGTGCCAGCAACCCTTTCGGGACACCGCTACCCTATGGCTACACCTTC. This encodes CASNPFGTPLPYGYTF.

This chain uses TRBV4-3 with TRBJ2-7, with a weak D call TRBD2 (5 bases). V was cut by 0 bases and J by 0 bases, with 12 bases left in between. The CDR3 length is 16 residues. CDR1 is LGHNA, CDR2 YSLEER, per germline. Written as DNA, the CDR3 is TGCGCCAGCAGCCAAGAACTTACAGCGGCCTCCTACGAGCAGTACTTC. This gives the protein CASSQELTAASYEQYF.

The V gene is TRBV7-8, the J gene TRBJ2-3; possibly TRBD2 for D (6 bases). The CDR3 has 17 amino acids. CDR1 and CDR2 (germline): SGHVS, FQNEAQ. V was shortened by 5 bases and J by 5 bases, with 23 bases between the two germline ends. The CDR3 region is CASSPLGKRVEGDTQYF. The CDR3, as DNA: TGTGCCAGCAGCCCCCTCGGGAAGCGGGTGGAGGGAGATACGCAGTATTTT.

The chain employs TRBV5-1 and TRBJ1-2; TRBD1 agrees at 8 bases. CDR1 is SGHRS and CDR2 is YFSETQ in the germline V gene. With 0 bases clipped from V and 6 bases from J, the junction kept 4 bases outside the gene matches. There are 14 residues in the CDR3. CDR3 protein: CASSLGGQGDGYTF. CDR3 bases: TGCGCCAGCAGCTTGGGAGGACAGGGTGATGGCTACACCTTC.

This clone was recorded only once. The genes are TRBV7-3 and TRBJ2-3, with D possibly matching TRBD1 (5 bases). Trimming stripped 3 bases from V and 5 bases from J, with 9 bases between. Germline V gene data show CDR1 as SGHTA and CDR2 as FQGTGA. The CDR3 has 13 amino acids. The CDR3 DNA follows: TGTGCCAGCAGCTTCCGTAGGGGAGATACGCAGTATTTT. This encodes CASSFRRGDTQYF. The full variable domain, rest sourced from reference TRBV7-3 and TRBJ2-3, is GAGVSQTPSNKVTEKGKYVELRCDPISGHTALYWYRQSLGQGPEFLIYFQGTGAADDSGLPNDRFFAVRPEGSVSTLKIQRTERGDSAVYLCASSFRRGDTQYFGPGTRLTVL.

This chain connects TRBV5-1 to TRBJ2-2; a weak D match, TRBD2 (6 bases). V was clipped by 2 bases and J by 5 bases, with 19 bases between them. The CDR3 runs to 17 residues. Germline V CDR1 and CDR2: SGHRS, YFSETQ. CDR3 DNA sequence: TGCGCCAGCAGCTTTTCCGGGACTGGGTACGAGACCGGGGAGCTGTTTTTT. Its protein is CASSFSGTGYETGELFF.

The chain links TRBV6-5 to TRBJ1-1; tentatively, D is TRBD1 (5 bases). Germline loops: CDR1 MNHEY, CDR2 SVGAGI. Trimming took 0 bases from V and 8 from J, leaving 7 bases between them. The CDR3 has 12 amino acids. Here the CDR3 reads CASSYSRGEAFF. The CDR3 coding sequence is TGTGCCAGCAGTTACTCAAGGGGAGAAGCTTTCTTT.

The chain has TRBV6-4 and TRBJ2-3, with D tentatively TRBD2 (8 bases). Germline V gene data show CDR1 as MRHNA and CDR2 as SNTAGT. CDR3 length: 17 amino acids. The V end lost 2 bases, the J end lost 4 bases, and 19 bases lay between the germline ends. This CDR3 reads CASSDLGGSGRADTQYF. CDR3 coding DNA: TGTGCCAGCAGTGACCTAGGGGGCAGCGGGAGAGCAGATACGCAGTATTTT.

This chain joins TRBV3-1 (or the pseudogene TRBV3-2) and TRBJ2-6; D not certain. CDR1 and CDR2 (germline): LGHDT, YNNKEL (reference sequence). This CDR3 contains 16 residues. Trimming cost V 1 base and J 1 base, with 8 bases left between them. The DNA of the CDR3 is TGTGCCAGCAGCCAAGTAATCGGTTCTGGGGCCAACGTCCTGACTTTC. Translation gives CASSQVIGSGANVLTF.

DNA for the CDR3: TGTGCCAGCAGTTCCGAGGAGACCCAGTACTTC. It encodes CASSSEETQYF. The chain couples TRBV28 to TRBJ2-5; D unclear. Trimming shortened V by 4 bases and J by 5 bases, and 5 bases separated the two germline ends. The CDR3 is 11 amino acids. CDR1 is MDHEN and CDR2 is SYDVKM in the germline V gene.

The chain combines TRBV6-5 with TRBJ2-7; the match to TRBD2 covers 10 bases. The CDR3 loop spans 15 amino acids. The trim removed 5 bases at V and 1 base at J, leaving 5 bases unmatched. Germline CDR1 is MNHEY and CDR2 is SVGAGI. CDR3 loop: CASSPSGRGSYEQYF. CDR3 DNA sequence: TGTGCCAGCAGTCCAAGCGGGAGGGGGTCCTACGAGCAGTACTTC.

The chain links TRBV6-5 to TRBJ1-2; TRBD1 aligns across 7 bases. The ends lost 0 bases at V and 5 bases at J; junction bases unmatched: 6. The CDR3 has 15 residues. Germline CDR1 reads MNHEY; CDR2 reads SVGAGI. As DNA, the CDR3 is TGTGCCAGCAGTTACTCCAGGGGGAAGGTTTATGGCTACACCTTC. Translation gives CASSYSRGKVYGYTF.

This clone was picked up one time. The chain combines TRBV9 with TRBJ2-3, with D perhaps matching TRBD2 (5 bases). The CDR3 spans 13 residues. V was pared by 4 bases and J by 5 bases, with 11 bases between. Germline V gene sequence: CDR1 SGDLS, CDR2 YYNGEE. CDR3: CASSPKLVDTQYF. Here the CDR3 DNA reads TGTGCCAGCAGCCCCAAACTAGTAGATACGCAGTATTTT.

V is TRBV7-9 and J is TRBJ2-3, with TRBD2 identical over 10 bases. Unmatched junction bases numbered 10, after V lost 5 bases and J lost 5 bases. Germline V gene lookup returns CDR1 SEHNR and CDR2 FQNEAQ (reference sequence). CDR3 length: 16 residues. The chain's CDR3 is CASSLLSGGRRDTQYF. The CDR3, as DNA: TGTGCCAGCAGCCTCCTTAGCGGGGGGCGTCGAGATACGCAGTATTTT. Full variable domain (rest looked up from reference TRBV7-9 and TRBJ2-3): DTGVSQNPRHKITKRGQNVTFRCDPISEHNRLYWYRQTLGQGPEFLTYFQNEAQLEKSRLLSDRFSAERPKGSFSTLEIQRTEQGDSAMYLCASSLLSGGRRDTQYFGPGTRLTVL.

This clone has just a few counts. V usage is TRBV9 and J usage is TRBJ2-1; D perhaps matches TRBD2 (6 bases). CDR3 size: 17 residues. Germline CDR1 and CDR2: SGDLS and YYNGEE. V lost 4 bases and J 8 bases, leaving 25 bases between the germline ends. In nucleotides, the CDR3 is TGTGCCAGCAGCCCTTGGATGACGGGGAGGAGGTACGATGAGCAGTTCTTC. Amino acid sequence: CASSPWMTGRRYDEQFF.